Following are 27 T cell receptor beta chains from one sample sequenced in a study of shared clonotypes between healthy human individuals. Measured with immunoSEQ multiplex PCR; TCRdb has only the in-frame clones, and not every one. The data show hundreds of thousands of clones, with 85% to 95% seen just once and 24% held by the top ten. Naive CD8 cells lacked CD45RO and underwent positive selection for CCR7, leaving out terminally differentiated effector memory CD45RA+ cells. The source material was naive CD8+ T cells sorted from blood. The source is a man aged 25 to 45 in good health.

V is TRBV9 and J is TRBJ2-5; the match to TRBD1 covers 9 bases. V trimming: 4 bases; J trimming: 4 bases; junction bases outside the gene matches: 8. This CDR3 region has 15 residues. The germline V gene encodes CDR1 SGDLS and CDR2 YYNGEE. The CDR3 DNA follows: TGTGCCAGCAGCCCGGGACAGGGAGGTGGAGAGACCCAGTACTTC. Protein: CASSPGQGGGETQYF.

This rearrangement joins TRBV29-1 to TRBJ2-7; D remains ambiguous. CDR1 SQVTM and CDR2 ANQGSEA come from the germline V gene. The germline V and J ends were trimmed by 3 bases and 4 bases, with 16 bases remaining between them. The CDR3 is 14 residues long. CDR3 protein: CSVESTVAPYEQYF. CDR3 coding DNA: TGCAGCGTTGAGTCCACCGTTGCCCCGTACGAGCAGTACTTC.

The V and J genes are TRBV10-3 and TRBJ1-1; 8 bases align to TRBD1. Germline CDR1 and CDR2: ENHRY and SYGVKD. The CDR3 extends over 13 amino acids. V gave up 7 bases and J gave up 3 bases; unmatched junction bases: 4. The CDR3 loop is CAITSTGDTEAFF. CDR3 DNA sequence: TGTGCCATCACCTCGACAGGGGACACTGAAGCTTTCTTT.

This chain links TRBV7-9 with TRBJ2-1, with D unclear. CDR1 and CDR2 (germline): SEHNR, FQNEAQ (reference sequence). Trimming took off 1 base at V and 14 bases at J, with 18 bases between the two ends. This CDR3 comprises 14 residues. Here the CDR3 DNA reads TGTGCCAGCAGCTTAGAAGGACGACGCAGTCGGGAGTTCTTC. Translating gives CASSLEGRRSREFF.

The chain carries TRBV29-1 and TRBJ1-1; no clear D. Trimming stripped 1 base from V and 6 bases from J, with 15 bases between. This CDR3 contains 14 residues. Germline-derived CDR1 and CDR2 are SQVTM and ANQGSEA. The CDR3 region has the DNA TGCAGCGTTGAAGGCCCAGATCTCGGCGCTGAAGCTTTCTTT. This codes for CSVEGPDLGAEAFF.

This chain connects TRBV27 to TRBJ2-1, with 7 bases identical to TRBD2. The CDR3 consists of 13 residues. Germline CDR1 and CDR2: MNHEY and SMNVEV (reference sequence). With 2 bases clipped from V and 8 bases from J, the junction kept 3 bases outside the gene matches. CDR3 bases: TGTGCCAGCAGTTTAGCAGGGAGGGATGAGCAGTTCTTC. Its protein product is CASSLAGRDEQFF.

The chain carries TRBV7-9 and TRBJ1-1; possible D gene TRBD1, 5 bases. The CDR3 covers 12 residues. CDR1 SEHNR and CDR2 FQNEAQ come from the germline V gene (reference sequence). Deletions cut 1 base from V and 8 bases from J, with 8 bases between. The CDR3 nucleotides read TGTGCCAGCAGCTTAGTGAGACAGGAAGCTTTCTTT. This codes for CASSLVRQEAFF. The full variable domain, its missing parts supplied by reference TRBV7-9 and TRBJ1-1, is DTGVSQNPRHKITKRGQNVTFRCDPISEHNRLYWYRQTLGQGPEFLTYFQNEAQLEKSRLLSDRFSAERPKGSFSTLEIQRTEQGDSAMYLCASSLVRQEAFFGQGTRLTVV.

The V and J genes are TRBV5-1 and TRBJ2-5; TRBD2 might be the D (6 bases). This CDR3 region has 14 residues. V gave up 4 bases and J gave up 1 base, with 11 bases separating them. Germline V gene sequence: CDR1 SGHRS, CDR2 YFSETQ. CDR3 in amino acids: CASSLAQSQETQYF. CDR3 nucleotides: TGCGCCAGCAGCCTAGCGCAAAGCCAAGAGACCCAGTACTTC.

In this sample, this clone turned up once. The chain joins TRBV18 to TRBJ1-5; D remains unclear. The V gene lost 6 bases and the J gene lost 1 base, with 22 bases spanning the gap. The CDR3 has 18 amino acids. Germline values: CDR1 KGHSH, CDR2 LQKENI. For the CDR3, the DNA is TGTGCCAGCTCCCCTACGGGGATCCAAGTGGACAGCAATCAGCCCCAGCATTTT. Amino acid sequence: CASSPTGIQVDSNQPQHF.

The chain combines TRBV9 with TRBJ2-3; D is perhaps TRBD1 or TRBD2 (5 bases each). Germline V gene data show CDR1 as SGDLS and CDR2 as YYNGEE. The CDR3 is 14 amino acids. The V end lost 7 bases, the J end lost 6 bases, and 18 bases lay between the germline ends. CDR3 DNA: TGTGCCAGCGCATTAAGCGGTGGGACGGATACGCAGTATTTT. This codes for CASALSGGTDTQYF. Supplemented by reference TRBV9 and TRBJ2-3, the full variable domain reads DSGVTQTPKHLITATGQRVTLRCSPRSGDLSVYWYQQSLDQGLQFLIQYYNGEERAKGNILERFSAQQFPDLHSELNLSSLELGDSALYFCASALSGGTDTQYFGPGTRLTVL.

This chain links TRBV16 with TRBJ2-1; D might be TRBD1 (5 bases). This CDR3 spans 14 amino acids. V dropped 2 bases and J dropped 2 bases, with 7 bases sitting between them. Germline V gene sequence: CDR1 KGHSY, CDR2 FQNENV. CDR3 nucleotide sequence: TGTGCCAGCAGCCAACAGACAGCCTACAATGAGCAGTTCTTC. It specifies CASSQQTAYNEQFF.

V gene TRBV2 combines with J gene TRBJ1-5; tentatively, D is TRBD1 (5 bases). V was cut by 3 bases and J by 4 bases, with 7 bases left in between. The CDR3 runs 13 residues. Germline V lookup: CDR1 SNHLY, CDR2 FYNNEI. Here the CDR3 DNA reads TGTGCCAGCAGTGATACAGGTAATCAGCCCCAGCATTTT. Its translation is CASSDTGNQPQHF.

The rearrangement uses TRBV30 and TRBJ1-4; no definite D call. The CDR3 extends over 11 amino acids. Trimming removed 2 bases from V and 6 bases from J, with 4 bases in between. Germline V gene data show CDR1 as GTSNPN and CDR2 as SVGIG (reference sequence). CDR3: CAWSSYEKLFF. The DNA of the CDR3 is TGTGCCTGGAGTTCGTATGAAAAACTGTTTTTT.

The chain is built from TRBV7-2 and TRBJ2-1, with a possible D match to TRBD2 (5 bases). CDR1 SGHTA and CDR2 FQGNSA come from the germline V gene. V lost 1 base and J lost 4, with 14 bases in between. CDR3 length equals 16 residues. The CDR3 is CASSLDLGLTYNEQFF. The CDR3 DNA reads TGTGCCAGCAGCTTAGATCTCGGACTTACGTACAATGAGCAGTTCTTC.

This clone showed up just once. V gene TRBV4-1 combines with J gene TRBJ1-1; D uncertain. The CDR3 has 14 amino acids. Between the trimmed V and J ends, which lost 2 bases and 1 base, there was a span of 8 bases. CDR1 and CDR2 (germline): MGHRA, YSYEKL. The CDR3 DNA sequence: TGCGCCAGCAGCCAATTCTACGGGAACACTGAAGCTTTCTTT. It yields the protein CASSQFYGNTEAFF.

This chain links TRBV2 with TRBJ2-3, with no clear D. Per the germline V gene, CDR1 is SNHLY and CDR2 is FYNNEI. V lost 2 bases and J lost 2, with 5 bases in between. This CDR3 has 13 residues. DNA for the CDR3: TGTGCCAGCAGTGAATGGTTCACAGATACGCAGTATTTT. This translates into CASSEWFTDTQYF.

The rearrangement uses TRBV9 and TRBJ2-1; TRBD1 aligns across 10 bases. Germline loops: CDR1 SGDLS, CDR2 YYNGEE. V was clipped by 7 bases and J by 4 bases; unmatched bases: 5. The CDR3 runs 14 residues. Here the CDR3 DNA reads TGTGCCAGCGGGGGACAGGGGAGATACAATGAGCAGTTCTTC. It translates to CASGGQGRYNEQFF. Filled out from reference TRBV9 and TRBJ2-1, the complete variable domain reads DSGVTQTPKHLITATGQRVTLRCSPRSGDLSVYWYQQSLDQGLQFLIQYYNGEERAKGNILERFSAQQFPDLHSELNLSSLELGDSALYFCASGGQGRYNEQFFGPGTRLTVL.

This CDR3 is CASSFQGGHEQFF. In DNA, the CDR3 is TGTGCCAGCAGTTTCCAGGGTGGGCATGAGCAGTTCTTC. The chain joins TRBV27 to TRBJ2-1, with D perhaps TRBD1 (5 bases). V was shortened by 3 bases and J by 8 bases, with 11 bases between the two germline ends. Germline V gene lookup returns CDR1 MNHEY and CDR2 SMNVEV (reference sequence). This CDR3 spans 13 amino acids.

The rearrangement joins TRBV30 to TRBJ2-1, with a weak D call TRBD2 (5 bases). CDR1 and CDR2 (germline): GTSNPN, SVGIG (reference sequence). This CDR3 has 15 amino acids. V lost 3 bases and J lost 0, with 12 bases in between. In DNA, the CDR3 is TGTGCCTGGAGCCTCACTAGGAGCTCCTACAATGAGCAGTTCTTC. Its protein product is CAWSLTRSSYNEQFF.

The chain recombines TRBV28 with TRBJ2-1; 7 bases map to TRBD2. In germline, CDR1 is MDHEN, CDR2 SYDVKM. The CDR3 is made up of 15 amino acids. The V segment lost 6 bases and the J segment 0 bases; nucleotides outside the gene matches: 5. CDR3 sequence (DNA): TGTGCCAGCAGGCCCGGGACTAACTCCTACAATGAGCAGTTCTTC. Translated, it gives CASRPGTNSYNEQFF. Full variable domain (remainder filled in from reference TRBV28 and TRBJ2-1): DVKVTQSSRYLVKRTGEKVFLECVQDMDHENMFWYRQDPGLGLRLIYFSYDVKMKEKGDIPEGYSVSREKKERFSLILESASTNQTSMYLCASRPGTNSYNEQFFGPGTRLTVL.

V gene TRBV11-2 combines with J gene TRBJ2-7, with 7 bases aligning to TRBD1. Germline lookup yields CDR1 SGHAT and CDR2 FQNNGV. This CDR3 contains 15 residues. The V and J ends lost 5 bases and 1 base, in that order; junction bases with no gene match: 8. CDR3 sequence: CASSIWDSPSYEQYF. As DNA, the CDR3 is TGTGCCAGCAGCATATGGGACAGTCCGTCCTACGAGCAGTACTTC.

V and J are TRBV5-3 and TRBJ1-2, with a possible D match to TRBD1 (5 bases). TRBV5-3 is recorded as an ORF, its role being uncertain. This CDR3 region has 14 residues. Trimming shortened V by 8 bases and J by 4 bases, and 18 bases separated the two germline ends. In DNA, the CDR3 is TGTGCCAGGAGTTTAAGCGGGGACCTCTATGGCTACACCTTC. This codes for CARSLSGDLYGYTF.

The gene calls are TRBV6-6 and TRBJ2-2, with D hard to call. V was pared by 7 bases and J by 6 bases, with 15 bases between. Germline V lookup: CDR1 MNHNY, CDR2 SVGAGI (reference sequence). This CDR3 contains 14 residues. The CDR3 spells CASTSPETPGELFF. CDR3 sequence (DNA): TGTGCCAGCACCTCCCCTGAAACCCCCGGGGAGCTGTTTTTT.

V gene TRBV29-1 combines with J gene TRBJ1-2; 10 nucleotides match TRBD1. Trimming took 6 bases from V and 5 from J; bases not matched to a gene: 9. Germline V gene sequence: CDR1 SQVTM, CDR2 ANQGSEA. CDR3 length equals 14 residues. In DNA, the CDR3 is TGCAGCGTCGCGACAGGGGGCATTGGGTATGGCTACACCTTC. The encoded protein is CSVATGGIGYGYTF.

The chain links TRBV21-1 to TRBJ1-4; the tabulated D call, TRBD1, remains unverified against the DNA. TRBV21-1 is reported as a pseudogene. The CDR3 is 15 residues long. Here the CDR3 reads CASARGMRSNEKLFF. The CDR3 bases are TGTGCCAGCGCCAGGGGGATGAGATCTAATGAAAAACTGTTTTTT.

This clone was counted between two and nine times. V is TRBV7-9 and J is TRBJ1-4; D ambiguous. The CDR3 runs 13 residues. Trimming shortened V by 1 base and J by 6 bases, and 6 bases separated the two germline ends. The V gene's germline CDR1 is SEHNR and CDR2 FQNEAQ (reference sequence). CDR3 sequence (DNA): TGTGCCAGCAGCTTAGTCCTGGATGAAAAACTGTTTTTT. Amino acid sequence: CASSLVLDEKLFF.

This clone appeared once. At the DNA level, this CDR3 is encoded by other sequences in the same sample as well. The gene calls are TRBV7-9 and TRBJ1-1; D ambiguous. The germline V gene has CDR1 SEHNR and CDR2 FQNEAQ (reference sequence). V shed 1 base and J shed 3 bases, with 9 bases lying between them. CDR3 length equals 14 residues. In nucleotides, the CDR3 is TGTGCCAGCAGCTTAGGTGTAGGTGACACTGAAGCTTTCTTT. It codes for CASSLGVGDTEAFF. The whole variable domain, remainder taken from reference TRBV7-9 and TRBJ1-1, is DTGVSQNPRHKITKRGQNVTFRCDPISEHNRLYWYRQTLGQGPEFLTYFQNEAQLEKSRLLSDRFSAERPKGSFSTLEIQRTEQGDSAMYLCASSLGVGDTEAFFGQGTRLTVV.